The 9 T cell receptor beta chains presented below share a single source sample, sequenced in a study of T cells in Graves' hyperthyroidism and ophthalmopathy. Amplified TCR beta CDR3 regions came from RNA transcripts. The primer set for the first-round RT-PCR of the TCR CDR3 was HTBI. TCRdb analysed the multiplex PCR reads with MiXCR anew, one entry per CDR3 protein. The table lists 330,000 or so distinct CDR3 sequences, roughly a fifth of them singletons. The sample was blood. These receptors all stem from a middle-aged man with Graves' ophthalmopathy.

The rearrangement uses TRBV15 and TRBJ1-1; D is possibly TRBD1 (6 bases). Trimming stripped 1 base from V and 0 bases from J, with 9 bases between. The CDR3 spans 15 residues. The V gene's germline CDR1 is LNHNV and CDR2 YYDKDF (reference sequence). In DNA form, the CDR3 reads TGTGCCACCAGCAGAGTGGGACACTTGAACACTGAAGCTTTCTTT. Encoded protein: CATSRVGHLNTEAFF.

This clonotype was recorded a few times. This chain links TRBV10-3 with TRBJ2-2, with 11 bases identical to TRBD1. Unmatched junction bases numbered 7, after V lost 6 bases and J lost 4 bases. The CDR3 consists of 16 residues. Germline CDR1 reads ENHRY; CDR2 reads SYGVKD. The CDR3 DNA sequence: TGTGCCATCAGGGAGGACAGGGGGCGCGGCACCGGGGAGCTGTTTTTT. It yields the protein CAIREDRGRGTGELFF.

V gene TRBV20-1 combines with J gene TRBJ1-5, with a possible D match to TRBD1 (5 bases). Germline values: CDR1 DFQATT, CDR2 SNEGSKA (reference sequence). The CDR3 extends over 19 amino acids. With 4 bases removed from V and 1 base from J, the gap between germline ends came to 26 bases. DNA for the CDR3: TGCAGTGCTATACATTCCGGGGCATCGCGGCGCCTAAGCAATCAGCCCCAGCATTTT. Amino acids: CSAIHSGASRRLSNQPQHF.

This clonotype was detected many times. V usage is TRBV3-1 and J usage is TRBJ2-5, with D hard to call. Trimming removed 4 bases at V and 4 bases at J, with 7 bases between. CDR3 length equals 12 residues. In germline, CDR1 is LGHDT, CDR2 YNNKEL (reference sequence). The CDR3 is CASSPYPETQYF. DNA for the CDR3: TGTGCCAGCAGCCCGTATCCAGAGACCCAGTACTTC.

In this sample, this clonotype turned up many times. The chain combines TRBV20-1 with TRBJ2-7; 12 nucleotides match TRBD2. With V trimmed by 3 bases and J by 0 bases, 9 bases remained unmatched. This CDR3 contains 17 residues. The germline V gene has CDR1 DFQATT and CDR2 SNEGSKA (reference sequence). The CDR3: CSASSRSTSGSSYEQYF. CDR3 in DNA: TGCAGTGCTAGTAGCCGCTCGACTAGCGGGAGCTCCTACGAGCAGTACTTC.

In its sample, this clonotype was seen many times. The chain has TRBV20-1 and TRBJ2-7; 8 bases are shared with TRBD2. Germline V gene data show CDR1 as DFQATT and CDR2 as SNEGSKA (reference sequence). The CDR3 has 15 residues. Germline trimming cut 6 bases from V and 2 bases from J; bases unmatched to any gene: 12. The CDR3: CSAEPGLGRAYEQYF. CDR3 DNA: TGCAGTGCGGAACCGGGACTAGGGAGAGCCTACGAGCAGTACTTC.

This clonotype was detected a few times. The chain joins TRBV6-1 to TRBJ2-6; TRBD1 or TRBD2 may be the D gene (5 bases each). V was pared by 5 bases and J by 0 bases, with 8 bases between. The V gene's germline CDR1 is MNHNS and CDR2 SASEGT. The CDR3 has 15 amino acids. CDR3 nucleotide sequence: TGTGCCAGCAGTTTAGGGACCTCTGGGGCCAACGTCCTGACTTTC. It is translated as CASSLGTSGANVLTF.

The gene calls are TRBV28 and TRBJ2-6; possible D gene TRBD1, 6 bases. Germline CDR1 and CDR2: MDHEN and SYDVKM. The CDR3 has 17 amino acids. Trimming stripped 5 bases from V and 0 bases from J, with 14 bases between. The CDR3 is CASSPRTVVSGANVLTF. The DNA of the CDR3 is TGTGCCAGCAGTCCTCGGACAGTAGTCTCTGGGGCCAACGTCCTGACTTTC. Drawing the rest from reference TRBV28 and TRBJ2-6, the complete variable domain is DVKVTQSSRYLVKRTGEKVFLECVQDMDHENMFWYRQDPGLGLRLIYFSYDVKMKEKGDIPEGYSVSREKKERFSLILESASTNQTSMYLCASSPRTVVSGANVLTFGAGSRLTVL.

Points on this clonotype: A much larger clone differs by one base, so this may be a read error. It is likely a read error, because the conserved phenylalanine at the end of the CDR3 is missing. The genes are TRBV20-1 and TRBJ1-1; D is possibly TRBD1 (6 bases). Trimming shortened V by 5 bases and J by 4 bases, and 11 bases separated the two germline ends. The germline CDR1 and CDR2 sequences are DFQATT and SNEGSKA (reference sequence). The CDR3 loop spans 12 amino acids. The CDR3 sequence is CSASRDTTEAFL. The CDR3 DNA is TGCAGTGCTTCCCGGGACACCACTGAAGCTTTCCTT.